This TCR beta chain was observed in a study of blood T cell repertoires in COVID-19. V trimming: 4 bases; J trimming: 8 bases; junction bases outside the gene matches: 11. Germline CDR1 and CDR2: SGDLS and YYNGEE. The CDR3 totals 15 residues. Recovered participants had two consecutive negative NP/OP PCR tests, healthcare professional clearance, or symptom resolution. Method: immunoSEQ multiplex PCR; TCRdb's copy keeps in-frame clones and lacks some. The sample records 430,000 or so clones, roughly 90% being singletons. Source material: PBMCs or T cells enriched from blood (not recorded which). The TCR was taken from a woman in her thirties or forties who had recovered from COVID-19. V gene TRBV9 combines with J gene TRBJ2-1; 8 bases match TRBD2. The CDR3 DNA reads TGTGCCAGCAGCCCCGGGGCTAGCGGGTGGGATGAGCAGTTCTTC. Its translation is CASSPGASGWDEQFF.